This TCR beta chain was obtained from a study of vaccination effects on CD4 cells after COVID-19. In regard to this clone: Its specificity is not known.

Measured with immunoSEQ multiplex PCR; TCRdb has only the in-frame clones, and not every one. The sample has 40,000 to 50,000 clones; approximately 70% are singletons. The germline V gene encodes CDR1 WNHNN and CDR2 SYGVQD (reference sequence). CDR3 size: 13 residues. Trimming cost V 6 bases and J 7 bases; bases outside gene matches: 7. Researchers isolated CD4+ T cells once around 11 days of culture had elapsed. Participants were given two doses of BNT162b2 or mRNA-1273 vaccine. The input for sequencing was CD4+ T cells from PBMCs cultured without peptide, taken after COVID-19 vaccination. The chain has TRBV10-1 and TRBJ2-5; TRBD2 aligns across 8 bases. This TCR derives from a human donor who received a COVID-19 vaccine. CDR3 nucleotides: TGCGCCAGCAGCCCCCGGGAGGGGACGACCCAGTACTTC. It yields the protein CASSPREGTTQYF.